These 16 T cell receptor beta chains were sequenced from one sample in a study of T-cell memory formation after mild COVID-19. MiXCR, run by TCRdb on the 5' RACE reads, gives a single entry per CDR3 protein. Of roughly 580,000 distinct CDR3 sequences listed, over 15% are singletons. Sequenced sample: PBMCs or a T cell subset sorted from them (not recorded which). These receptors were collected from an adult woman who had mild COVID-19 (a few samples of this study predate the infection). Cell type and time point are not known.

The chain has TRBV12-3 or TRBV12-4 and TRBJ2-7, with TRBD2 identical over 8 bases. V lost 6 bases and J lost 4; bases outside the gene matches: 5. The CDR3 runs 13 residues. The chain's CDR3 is CASRMSGSYEQYF. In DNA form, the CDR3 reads TGTGCCAGCAGGATGAGCGGGAGTTACGAGCAGTACTTC.

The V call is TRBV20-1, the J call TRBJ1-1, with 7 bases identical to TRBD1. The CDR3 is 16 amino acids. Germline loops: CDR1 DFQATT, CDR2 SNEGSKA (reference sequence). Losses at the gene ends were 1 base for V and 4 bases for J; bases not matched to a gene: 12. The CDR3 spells CSARVQGGAGGTEAFF. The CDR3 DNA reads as TGCAGTGCTAGAGTCCAGGGAGGGGCAGGGGGCACTGAAGCTTTCTTT.

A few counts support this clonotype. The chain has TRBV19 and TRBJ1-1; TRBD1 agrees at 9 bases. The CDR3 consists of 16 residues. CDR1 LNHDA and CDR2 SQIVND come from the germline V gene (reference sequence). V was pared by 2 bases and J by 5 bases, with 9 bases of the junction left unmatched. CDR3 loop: CASSIPSQGAGTEAFF. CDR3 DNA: TGTGCCAGTAGTATACCTTCACAGGGGGCAGGAACTGAAGCTTTCTTT. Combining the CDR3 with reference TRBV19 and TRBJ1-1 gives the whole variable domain DGGITQSPKYLFRKEGQNVTLSCEQNLNHDAMYWYRQDPGQGLRLIYYSQIVNDFQKGDIAEGYSVSREKKESFPLTVTSAQKNPTAFYLCASSIPSQGAGTEAFFGQGTRLTVV.

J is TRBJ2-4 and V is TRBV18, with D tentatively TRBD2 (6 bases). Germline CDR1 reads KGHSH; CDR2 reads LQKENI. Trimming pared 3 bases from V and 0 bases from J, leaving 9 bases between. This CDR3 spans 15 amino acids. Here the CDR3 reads CASSPQTRAKNIQYF. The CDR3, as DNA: TGTGCCAGCTCACCGCAGACTAGAGCCAAAAACATTCAGTACTTC. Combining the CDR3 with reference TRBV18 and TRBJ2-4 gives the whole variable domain NAGVMQNPRHLVRRRGQEARLRCSPMKGHSHVYWYRQLPEEGLKFMVYLQKENIIDESGMPKERFSAEFPKEGPSILRIQQVVRGDSAAYFCASSPQTRAKNIQYFGAGTRLSVL.

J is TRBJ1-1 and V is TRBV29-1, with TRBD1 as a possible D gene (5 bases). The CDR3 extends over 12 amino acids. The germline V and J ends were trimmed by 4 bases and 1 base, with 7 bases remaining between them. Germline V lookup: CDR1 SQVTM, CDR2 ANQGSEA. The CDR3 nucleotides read TGCAGCGTTGCCGGGGGGAACACTGAAGCTTTCTTT. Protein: CSVAGGNTEAFF. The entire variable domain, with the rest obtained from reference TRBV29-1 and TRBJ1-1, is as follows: SAVISQKPSRDICQRGTSLTIQCQVDSQVTMMFWYRQQPGQSLTLIATANQGSEATYESGFVIDKFPISRPNLTFSTLTVSNMSPEDSSIYLCSVAGGNTEAFFGQGTRLTVV.

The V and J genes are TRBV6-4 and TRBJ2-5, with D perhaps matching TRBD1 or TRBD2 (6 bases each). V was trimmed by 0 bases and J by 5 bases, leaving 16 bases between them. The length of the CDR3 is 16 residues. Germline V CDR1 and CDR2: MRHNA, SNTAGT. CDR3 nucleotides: TGTGCCAGCAGTGACTCTCCCGGGGGCGGCTTGGAGACCCAGTACTTC. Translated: CASSDSPGGGLETQYF.

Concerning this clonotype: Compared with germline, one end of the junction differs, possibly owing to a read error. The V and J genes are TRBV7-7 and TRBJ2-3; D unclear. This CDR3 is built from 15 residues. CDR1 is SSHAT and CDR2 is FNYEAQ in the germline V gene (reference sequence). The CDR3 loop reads CASSSTDGPTDTQYF. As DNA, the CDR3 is TGTGCTAGCAGCTCAACCGACGGCCCCACAGATACGCAGTATTTT.

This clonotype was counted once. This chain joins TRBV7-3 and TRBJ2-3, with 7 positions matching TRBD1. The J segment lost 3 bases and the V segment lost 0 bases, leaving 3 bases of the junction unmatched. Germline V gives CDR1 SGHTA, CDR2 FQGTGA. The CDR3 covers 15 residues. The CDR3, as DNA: TGTGCCAGCAGCTTAACCCCGACAGGGACAGATACGCAGTATTTT. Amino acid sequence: CASSLTPTGTDTQYF.

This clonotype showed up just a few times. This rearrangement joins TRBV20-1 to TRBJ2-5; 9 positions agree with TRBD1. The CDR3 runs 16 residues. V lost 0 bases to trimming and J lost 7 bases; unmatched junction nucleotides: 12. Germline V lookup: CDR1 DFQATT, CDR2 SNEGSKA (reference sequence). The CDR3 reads CSARDRTGTGIPTQYF. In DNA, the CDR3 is TGCAGTGCTAGAGACCGGACCGGGACAGGGATTCCGACCCAGTACTTC.

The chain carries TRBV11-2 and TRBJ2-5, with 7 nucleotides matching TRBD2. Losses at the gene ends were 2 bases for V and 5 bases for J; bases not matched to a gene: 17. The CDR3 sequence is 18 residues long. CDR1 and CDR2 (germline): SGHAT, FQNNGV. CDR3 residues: CASSLRGGPPQRMETQYF. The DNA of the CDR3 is TGTGCCAGCAGCTTACGCGGGGGACCACCGCAGCGGATGGAGACCCAGTACTTC.

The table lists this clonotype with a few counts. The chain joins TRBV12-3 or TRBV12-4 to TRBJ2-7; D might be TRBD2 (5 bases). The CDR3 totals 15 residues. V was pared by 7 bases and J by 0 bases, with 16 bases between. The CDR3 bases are TGTGCCAGCACCCCCAAGGGAGCGGCCTCCTACGAGCAGTACTTC. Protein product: CASTPKGAASYEQYF.

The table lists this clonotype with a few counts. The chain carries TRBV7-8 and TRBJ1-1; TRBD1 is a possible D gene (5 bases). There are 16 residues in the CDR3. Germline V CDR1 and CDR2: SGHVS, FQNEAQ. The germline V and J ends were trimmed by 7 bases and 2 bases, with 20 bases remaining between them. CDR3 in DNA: TGTGCCAGCAAAGTTGGGGCGTGGGGGAGTAACACTGAAGCTTTCTTT. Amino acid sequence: CASKVGAWGSNTEAFF.

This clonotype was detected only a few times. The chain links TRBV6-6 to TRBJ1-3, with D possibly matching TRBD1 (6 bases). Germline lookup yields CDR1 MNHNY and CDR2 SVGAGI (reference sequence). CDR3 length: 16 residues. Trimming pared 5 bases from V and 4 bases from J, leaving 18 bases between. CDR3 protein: CASSHPTGSTGNTIYF. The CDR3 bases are TGTGCCAGCAGTCACCCCACAGGGTCTACCGGAAACACCATATATTTT.

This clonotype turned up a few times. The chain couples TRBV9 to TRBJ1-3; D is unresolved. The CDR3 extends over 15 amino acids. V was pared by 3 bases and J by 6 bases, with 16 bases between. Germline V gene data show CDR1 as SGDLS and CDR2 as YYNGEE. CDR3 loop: CASSDPSGGVNTIYF. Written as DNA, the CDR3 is TGTGCCAGCAGCGACCCCAGTGGAGGAGTAAACACCATATATTTT.

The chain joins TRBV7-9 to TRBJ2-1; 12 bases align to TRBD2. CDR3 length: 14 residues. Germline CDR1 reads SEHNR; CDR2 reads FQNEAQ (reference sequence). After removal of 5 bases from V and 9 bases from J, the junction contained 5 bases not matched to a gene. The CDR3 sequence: CASSRTSGTSEQFF. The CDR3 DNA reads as TGTGCCAGCAGCCGGACTAGCGGGACCAGTGAGCAGTTCTTC.

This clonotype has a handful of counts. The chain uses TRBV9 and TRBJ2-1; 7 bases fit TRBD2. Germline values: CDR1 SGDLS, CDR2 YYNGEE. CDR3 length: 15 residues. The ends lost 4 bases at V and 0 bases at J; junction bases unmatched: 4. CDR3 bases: TGTGCCAGCAGCCTCGGGGGGTACTCCTACAATGAGCAGTTCTTC. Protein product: CASSLGGYSYNEQFF.